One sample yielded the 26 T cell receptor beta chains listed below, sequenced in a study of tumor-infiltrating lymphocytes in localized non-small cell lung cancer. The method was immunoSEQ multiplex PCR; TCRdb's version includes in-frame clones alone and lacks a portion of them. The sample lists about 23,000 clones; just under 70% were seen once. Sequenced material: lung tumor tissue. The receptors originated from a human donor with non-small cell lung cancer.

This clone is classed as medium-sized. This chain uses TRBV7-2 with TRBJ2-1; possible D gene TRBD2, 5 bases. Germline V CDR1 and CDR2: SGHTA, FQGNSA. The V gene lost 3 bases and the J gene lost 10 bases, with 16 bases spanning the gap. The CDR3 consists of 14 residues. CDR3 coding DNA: TGTGCCAGCAGCTTGGCCAGCGGATTATCCGAGCAGTTCTTC. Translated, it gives CASSLASGLSEQFF. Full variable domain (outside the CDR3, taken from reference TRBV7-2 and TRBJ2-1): GAGVSQSPSNKVTEKGKDVELRCDPISGHTALYWYRQSLGQGLEFLIYFQGNSAPDKSGLPSDRFSAERTGGSVSTLTIQRTQQEDSAVYLCASSLASGLSEQFFGPGTRLTVL.

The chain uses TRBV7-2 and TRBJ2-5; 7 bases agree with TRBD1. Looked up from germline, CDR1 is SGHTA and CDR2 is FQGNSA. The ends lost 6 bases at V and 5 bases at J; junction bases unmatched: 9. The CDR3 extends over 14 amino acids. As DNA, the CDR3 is TGTGCCAGCAGGAGACAGGGACGAGCGGAGACCCAGTACTTC. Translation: CASRRQGRAETQYF.

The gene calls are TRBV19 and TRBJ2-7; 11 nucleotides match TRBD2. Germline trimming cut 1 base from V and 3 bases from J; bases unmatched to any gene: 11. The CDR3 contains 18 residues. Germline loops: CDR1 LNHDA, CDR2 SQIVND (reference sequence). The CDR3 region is CASSIALTTSGRNYEQYF. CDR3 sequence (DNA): TGTGCCAGTAGTATAGCCCTCACTACTAGCGGGAGAAACTACGAGCAGTACTTC.

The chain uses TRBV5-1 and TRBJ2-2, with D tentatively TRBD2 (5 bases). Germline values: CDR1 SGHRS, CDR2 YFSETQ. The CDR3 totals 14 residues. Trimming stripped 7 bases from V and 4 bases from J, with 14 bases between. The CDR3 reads CASGGRVGTGELFF. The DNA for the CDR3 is TGCGCCAGCGGAGGTAGGGTGGGCACCGGGGAGCTGTTTTTT.

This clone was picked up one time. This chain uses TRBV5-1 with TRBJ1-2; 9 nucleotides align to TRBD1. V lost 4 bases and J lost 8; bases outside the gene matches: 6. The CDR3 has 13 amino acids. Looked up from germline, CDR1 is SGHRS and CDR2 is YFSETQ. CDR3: CASSQGTGIGYTF. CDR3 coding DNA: TGCGCCAGCAGCCAAGGGACAGGGATCGGCTACACCTTC.

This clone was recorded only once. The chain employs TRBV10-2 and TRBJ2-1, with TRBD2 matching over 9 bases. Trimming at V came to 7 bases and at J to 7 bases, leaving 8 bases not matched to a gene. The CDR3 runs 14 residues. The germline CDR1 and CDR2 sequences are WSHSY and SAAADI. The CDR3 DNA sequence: TGCGCCAGCATGGGCAGCGGGAGGCTGAATGAGCAGTTCTTC. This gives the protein CASMGSGRLNEQFF.

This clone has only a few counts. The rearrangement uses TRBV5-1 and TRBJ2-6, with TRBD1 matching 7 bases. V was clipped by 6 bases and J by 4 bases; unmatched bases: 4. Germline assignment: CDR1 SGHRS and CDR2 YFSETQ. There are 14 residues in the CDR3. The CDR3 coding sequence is TGCGCCAGCAATCAGGGGGACGGGGCCAACGTCCTGACTTTC. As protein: CASNQGDGANVLTF.

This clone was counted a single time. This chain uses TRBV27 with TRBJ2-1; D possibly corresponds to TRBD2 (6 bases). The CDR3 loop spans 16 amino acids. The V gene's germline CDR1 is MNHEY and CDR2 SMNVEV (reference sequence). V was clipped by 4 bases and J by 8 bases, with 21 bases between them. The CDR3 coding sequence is TGTGCCAGCAGTTCCGGCCGGACTACTTACGTGGATGAGCAGTTCTTC. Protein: CASSSGRTTYVDEQFF.

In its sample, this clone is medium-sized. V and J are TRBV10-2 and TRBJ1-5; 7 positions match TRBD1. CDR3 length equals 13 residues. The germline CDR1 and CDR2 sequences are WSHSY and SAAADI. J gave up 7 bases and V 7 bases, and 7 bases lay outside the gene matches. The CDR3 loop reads CASNLGGHQPQHF. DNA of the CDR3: TGCGCCAGCAACTTAGGGGGCCACCAGCCCCAGCATTTT.

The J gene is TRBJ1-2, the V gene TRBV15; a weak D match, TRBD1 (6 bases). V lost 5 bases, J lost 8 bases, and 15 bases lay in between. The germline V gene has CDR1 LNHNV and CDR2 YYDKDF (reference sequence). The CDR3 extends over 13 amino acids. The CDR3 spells CATSRGGLVGYTF. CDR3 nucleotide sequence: TGTGCCACCAGCCGAGGGGGACTAGTCGGCTACACCTTC.

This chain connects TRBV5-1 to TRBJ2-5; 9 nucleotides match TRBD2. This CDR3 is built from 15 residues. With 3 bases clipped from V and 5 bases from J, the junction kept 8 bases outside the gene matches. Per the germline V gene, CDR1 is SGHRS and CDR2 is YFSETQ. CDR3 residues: CASSSAGGGLETQYF. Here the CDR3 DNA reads TGCGCCAGCAGCTCTGCGGGAGGGGGCTTGGAGACCCAGTACTTC.

The CDR3 reads CASSLEPLAGDGLNFQETQYF. The CDR3 DNA reads as TGCGCCAGCAGCTTGGAACCCCTAGCGGGAGACGGACTGAATTTCCAAGAGACCCAGTACTTC. The chain is built from TRBV5-1 and TRBJ2-5, with TRBD2 identical over 10 bases. The CDR3 spans 21 residues. Germline V gene sequence: CDR1 SGHRS, CDR2 YFSETQ. With 0 bases clipped from V and 1 base from J, the junction kept 18 bases outside the gene matches.

The CDR3 region is CATRRGKNTDTQYF. The CDR3 DNA is TGTGCCACCCGCCGAGGGAAGAACACAGATACGCAGTATTTT. This chain joins TRBV19 and TRBJ2-3; tentatively, D is TRBD2 (5 bases). The germline V gene has CDR1 LNHDA and CDR2 SQIVND (reference sequence). V was shortened by 10 bases and J by 2 bases, with 16 bases between the two germline ends. CDR3 length equals 14 residues.

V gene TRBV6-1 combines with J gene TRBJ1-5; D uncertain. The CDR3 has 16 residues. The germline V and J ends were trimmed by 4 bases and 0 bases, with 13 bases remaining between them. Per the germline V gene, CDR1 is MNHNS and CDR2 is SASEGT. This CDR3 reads CASSGSVGFSNQPQHF. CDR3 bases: TGTGCCAGCAGTGGTAGCGTGGGGTTTAGCAATCAGCCCCAGCATTTT.

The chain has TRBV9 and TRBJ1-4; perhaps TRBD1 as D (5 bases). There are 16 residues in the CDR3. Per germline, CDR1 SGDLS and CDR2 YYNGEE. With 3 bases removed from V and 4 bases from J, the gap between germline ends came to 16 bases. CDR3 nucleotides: TGTGCCAGCAGCGCTGGGTTGGGGCGAGATAATGAAAAACTGTTTTTT. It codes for CASSAGLGRDNEKLFF.

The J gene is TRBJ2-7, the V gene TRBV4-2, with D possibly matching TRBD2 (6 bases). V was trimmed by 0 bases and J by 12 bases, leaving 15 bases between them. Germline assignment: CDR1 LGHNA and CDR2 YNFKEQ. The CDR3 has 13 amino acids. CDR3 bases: TGTGCCAGCAGCCAAGATCGCGGGGATAACCCGTACTTC. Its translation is CASSQDRGDNPYF.

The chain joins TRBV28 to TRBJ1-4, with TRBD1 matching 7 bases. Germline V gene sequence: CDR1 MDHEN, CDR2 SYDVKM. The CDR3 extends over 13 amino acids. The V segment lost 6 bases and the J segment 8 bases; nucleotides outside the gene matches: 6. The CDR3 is CASSPPDREKLFF. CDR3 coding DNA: TGTGCCAGCAGCCCCCCGGACAGGGAAAAACTGTTTTTT.

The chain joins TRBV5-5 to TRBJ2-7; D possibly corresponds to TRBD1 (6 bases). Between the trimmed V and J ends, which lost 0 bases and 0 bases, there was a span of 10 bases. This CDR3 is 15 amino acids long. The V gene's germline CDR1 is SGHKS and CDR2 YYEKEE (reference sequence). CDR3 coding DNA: TGTGCCAGCAGCTTGGGGACAGTAAGCTCCTACGAGCAGTACTTC. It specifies CASSLGTVSSYEQYF.

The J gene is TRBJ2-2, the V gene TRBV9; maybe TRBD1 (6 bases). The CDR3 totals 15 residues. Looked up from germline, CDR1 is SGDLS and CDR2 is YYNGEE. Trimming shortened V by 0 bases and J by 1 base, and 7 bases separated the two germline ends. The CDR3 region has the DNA TGTGCCAGCAGCGTAGGGACAGTGAACACCGGGGAGCTGTTTTTT. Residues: CASSVGTVNTGELFF.

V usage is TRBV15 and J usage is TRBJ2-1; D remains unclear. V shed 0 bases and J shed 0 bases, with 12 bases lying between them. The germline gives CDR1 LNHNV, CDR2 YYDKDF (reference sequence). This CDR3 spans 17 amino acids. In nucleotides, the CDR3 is TGTGCCACCAGCAGAGAAGAATTATTTGGCTCCTACAATGAGCAGTTCTTC. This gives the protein CATSREELFGSYNEQFF.

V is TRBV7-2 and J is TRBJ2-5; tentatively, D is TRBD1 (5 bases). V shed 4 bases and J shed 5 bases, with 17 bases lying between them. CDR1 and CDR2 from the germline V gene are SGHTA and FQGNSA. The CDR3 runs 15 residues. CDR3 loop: CASSSGPQGVETQYF. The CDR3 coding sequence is TGTGCCAGCAGCTCCGGGCCCCAAGGGGTCGAGACCCAGTACTTC.

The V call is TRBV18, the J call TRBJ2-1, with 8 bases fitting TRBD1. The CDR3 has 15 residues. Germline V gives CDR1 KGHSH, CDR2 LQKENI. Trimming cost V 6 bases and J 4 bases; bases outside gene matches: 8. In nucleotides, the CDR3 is TGTGCCAGCTCGACCCGGGACAGGAGATACAATGAGCAGTTCTTC. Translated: CASSTRDRRYNEQFF.

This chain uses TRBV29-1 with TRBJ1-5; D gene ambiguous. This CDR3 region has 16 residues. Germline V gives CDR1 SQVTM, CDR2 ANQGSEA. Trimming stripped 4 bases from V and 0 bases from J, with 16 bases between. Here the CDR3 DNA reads TGCAGCGTTGCACTGGACGGGAAAAATAGCAATCAGCCCCAGCATTTT. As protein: CSVALDGKNSNQPQHF.

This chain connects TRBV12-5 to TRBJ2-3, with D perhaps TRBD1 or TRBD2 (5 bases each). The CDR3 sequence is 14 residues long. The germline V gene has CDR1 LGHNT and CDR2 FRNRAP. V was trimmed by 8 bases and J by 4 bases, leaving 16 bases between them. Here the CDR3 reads CASRGESLADTQYF. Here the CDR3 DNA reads TGTGCTAGTAGAGGGGAAAGCTTGGCAGATACGCAGTATTTT.

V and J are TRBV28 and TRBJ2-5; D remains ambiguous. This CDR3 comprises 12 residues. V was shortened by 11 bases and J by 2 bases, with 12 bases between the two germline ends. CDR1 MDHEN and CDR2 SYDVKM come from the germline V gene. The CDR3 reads CAASTRQETQYF. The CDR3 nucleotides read TGTGCCGCCTCGACGAGGCAAGAGACCCAGTACTTC.

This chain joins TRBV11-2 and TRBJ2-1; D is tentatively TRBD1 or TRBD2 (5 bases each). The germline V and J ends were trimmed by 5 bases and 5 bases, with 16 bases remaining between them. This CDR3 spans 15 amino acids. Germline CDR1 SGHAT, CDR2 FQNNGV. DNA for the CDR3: TGTGCCAGCAGCGCCGAGGGGTTTTCGAACAATGAGCAGTTCTTC. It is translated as CASSAEGFSNNEQFF.